This T cell receptor (beta chain) is drawn from a study of vaccination and CD4 T cells after COVID-19. Note on this clonotype: Its specificity is not known.

The CDR3 is 14 residues long. V gave up 0 bases and J gave up 6 bases, with 8 bases separating them. Germline V gives CDR1 SGHVS, CDR2 FNYEAQ. Treatment given: roughly nine-day PBMC culture with coronavirus spike peptide pools or control peptides (ViraFEST assay). Oncomine TCR Beta short-read sequencing was applied to DNA from cultured CD4+ T cells. TCRdb re-analysed the PCR reads in MiXCR, keeping a single row per CDR3 protein. The table shows 10,000 to 15,000 distinct CDR3 sequences, with around four fifths occurring only once. The sequence was collected from a human donor who received a COVID-19 vaccine. The chain carries TRBV7-6 and TRBJ2-2; D remains unclear. Sequenced material: CD4+ T cells from blood, cultured in vitro, taken after SARS-CoV-2 vaccination. This CDR3 reads CASSLAGGPGELFF. The CDR3 DNA is TGTGCCAGCAGCTTAGCGGGTGGCCCCGGGGAGCTGTTTTTT.